This passage covers 27 T cell receptor beta chains from one sample sequenced in a study of technical replicates of blood from a few donors. Only in-frame clones appear in the TCRdb table, and some are missing; sequencing was by immunoSEQ multiplex PCR. This sample carries 68,000 or so clones, approximately 93% of them seen once, and the ten largest clones take 4.5% to 5%. The sample consisted of PBMCs. All receptors come from a human donor in good health. Some clones in this sample may be carry-over from other donors' samples.

A single count supports this clone. This chain uses TRBV19 with TRBJ1-2; TRBD1 matches at 12 bases. Germline V gene lookup returns CDR1 LNHDA and CDR2 SQIVND (reference sequence). V shed 5 bases and J 4 bases; nucleotides not matched to a gene: 8. The CDR3 totals 16 residues. The CDR3 reads CASSLPGQGARYGYTF. CDR3 DNA sequence: TGTGCCAGTAGTCTTCCGGGACAGGGGGCTCGCTATGGCTACACCTTC.

The genes are TRBV4-1 and TRBJ2-1, with 8 bases aligning to TRBD2. The trim removed 8 bases at V and 8 bases at J, leaving 11 bases unmatched. CDR1 MGHRA and CDR2 YSYEKL come from the germline V gene. This CDR3 is built from 14 residues. Here the CDR3 DNA reads TGCGCCAGCCAAGCGGGAGTTGGACACGATGAGCAGTTCTTC. The encoded protein is CASQAGVGHDEQFF.

Points on this clone: One junction end does not reproduce the germline sequence, and a read error may be involved. This chain joins TRBV6-1 and TRBJ1-3; TRBD1 agrees at 7 bases. The length of the CDR3 is 15 residues. CDR1 and CDR2 from the germline V gene are MNHNS and SASEGT. The CDR3 region has the DNA TGTGCCAGCAGCGAAGACAGGGCCACTGGAAACACCATATATTTT. Translating gives CASSEDRATGNTIYF.

This clone was counted between two and nine times. V and J are TRBV6-1 and TRBJ2-3; D possibly corresponds to TRBD2 (5 bases). The CDR3 extends over 15 amino acids. Germline V lookup: CDR1 MNHNS, CDR2 SASEGT. Between the trimmed V and J ends, which lost 1 base and 0 bases, there was a span of 8 bases. The CDR3 here is CASSEGGRSTDTQYF. The CDR3 region has the DNA TGTGCCAGCAGTGAAGGAGGGCGCAGCACAGATACGCAGTATTTT.

V and J are TRBV30 and TRBJ2-1; TRBD2 agrees at 9 bases. V dropped 7 bases and J dropped 8; count of bases not matched to a gene: 3. The CDR3 loop spans 11 amino acids. CDR1 and CDR2 from the germline V gene are GTSNPN and SVGIG (reference sequence). The CDR3 sequence is CALAGVDEQFF. The CDR3 DNA follows: TGTGCCTTAGCGGGAGTTGATGAGCAGTTCTTC.

Only one count was recorded for this clone. This chain connects TRBV27 to TRBJ2-3; TRBD2 aligns across 13 bases. The CDR3 sequence is 15 residues long. Germline loops: CDR1 MNHEY, CDR2 SMNVEV (reference sequence). Germline trimming cut 5 bases from V and 8 bases from J; bases unmatched to any gene: 7. The CDR3 sequence: CASSRTSGGYGTQYF. DNA for the CDR3: TGTGCCAGCAGTAGGACTAGCGGGGGTTACGGTACGCAGTATTTT.

This chain connects TRBV5-1 to TRBJ1-2; possible D gene TRBD1, 5 bases. The V and J ends lost 3 bases and 4 bases respectively, with 13 bases between them. This CDR3 region has 14 residues. Germline CDR1 and CDR2: SGHRS and YFSETQ. CDR3 sequence reads: CASSSPDRRYGYTF. The CDR3 nucleotides are TGCGCCAGCAGCTCTCCTGACAGACGCTATGGCTACACCTTC.

V and J are TRBV5-6 and TRBJ2-7; 8 bases are shared with TRBD2. The CDR3 covers 13 residues. J lost 4 bases, V lost 1 base, and 1 base had no gene match. The germline CDR1 and CDR2 sequences are SGHDT and YYEEEE. This CDR3 is CASSLPSGYEQYF. The CDR3, as DNA: TGTGCCAGCAGCTTGCCTAGCGGGTACGAGCAGTACTTC.

The V call is TRBV10-3, the J call TRBJ2-1; D gene ambiguous. Germline V lookup: CDR1 ENHRY, CDR2 SYGVKD. This CDR3 spans 13 amino acids. Trimming left V 7 bases short and J 9 bases short, with 16 bases between. The CDR3 DNA reads TGTGCCATCAAAGAGGAGAATGTTCTTGAGCAGTTCTTC. It specifies CAIKEENVLEQFF.

V is TRBV19 and J is TRBJ1-1; the match to TRBD1 covers 7 bases. This CDR3 is 16 amino acids long. Germline lookup yields CDR1 LNHDA and CDR2 SQIVND (reference sequence). The J segment lost 5 bases and the V segment lost 6 bases, leaving 15 bases of the junction unmatched. CDR3: CASRLGDDRAETEAFF. The CDR3, as DNA: TGTGCCAGTAGACTCGGGGATGACAGGGCCGAGACTGAAGCTTTCTTT.

The chain recombines TRBV5-1 with TRBJ2-7; weak D call: TRBD2 (5 bases). The CDR3 totals 12 residues. V dropped 0 bases and J dropped 6 bases, with 7 bases sitting between them. Per the germline V gene, CDR1 is SGHRS and CDR2 is YFSETQ. The CDR3 reads CASSLVRGEQYF. The CDR3 DNA is TGCGCCAGCAGCTTGGTCCGGGGCGAGCAGTACTTC.

This chain uses TRBV18 with TRBJ1-2, with 7 bases identical to TRBD1. The V gene end was trimmed by 6 bases and the J gene end by 2 bases; junction bases not matched to a gene: 3. The CDR3 sequence is 13 residues long. The germline V gene encodes CDR1 KGHSH and CDR2 LQKENI. CDR3 residues: CASSLGQNYGYTF. The CDR3 DNA is TGTGCCAGCTCCCTGGGACAGAACTATGGCTACACCTTC.

The V gene is TRBV5-8, the J gene TRBJ2-7; TRBD1 matches at 9 bases. Germline lookup yields CDR1 SGHTS and CDR2 YDEGEE. V shed 0 bases, J shed 7 bases, and the junction held 8 bases outside the gene matches. The CDR3 sequence is 15 residues long. The CDR3 here is CASSLGLTGGSEQYF. The CDR3 DNA follows: TGTGCCAGCAGCTTGGGGCTGACAGGGGGGTCGGAGCAGTACTTC.

The chain recombines TRBV7-2 with TRBJ1-6; D remains unclear. The CDR3 totals 15 residues. CDR1 is SGHTA and CDR2 is FQGNSA in the germline V gene. V dropped 1 base and J dropped 9 bases, with 13 bases sitting between them. The CDR3 region has the DNA TGTGCCAGCAGCTTAGTCGCGGCGAGCACTTCACCCCTCCACTTT. Protein product: CASSLVAASTSPLHF.

This chain connects TRBV6-5 to TRBJ2-1; no definite D call. CDR1 and CDR2 from the germline V gene are MNHEY and SVGAGI. Between the trimmed V and J ends, which lost 5 bases and 8 bases, there was a span of 7 bases. This CDR3 comprises 11 residues. DNA for the CDR3: TGTGCCAGCAGTGTCGCGGATGAGCAGTTCTTC. This codes for CASSVADEQFF.

V and J are TRBV12-5 and TRBJ2-1; 10 positions agree with TRBD1. J was trimmed by 8 bases and V by 2 bases; bases with no gene match: 12. The germline V gene encodes CDR1 LGHNT and CDR2 FRNRAP. This CDR3 is 17 amino acids long. CDR3 DNA sequence: TGTGCTAGTGGTTTGACGAACCTGGACAGGGGGATGGATGAGCAGTTCTTC. Translated, it gives CASGLTNLDRGMDEQFF.

This clone was counted only a few times. The chain carries TRBV7-9 and TRBJ1-1; D unresolved. Germline-derived CDR1 and CDR2 are SEHNR and FQNEAQ (reference sequence). V was pared by 3 bases and J by 11 bases, with 10 bases between. CDR3 length: 11 amino acids. In nucleotides, the CDR3 is TGTGCCAGCAGCTTCGAACGGTGGGCTTTCTTT. Protein sequence: CASSFERWAFF.

The gene calls are TRBV7-6 and TRBJ2-7; 11 bases are a match to TRBD2. V lost 5 bases, J lost 7 bases, and 10 bases stayed unmatched. CDR1 is SGHVS, CDR2 FNYEAQ, per germline. The CDR3 is made up of 15 amino acids. The CDR3 protein is CASSRLAGGPGEQYF. The CDR3 region has the DNA TGTGCCAGCAGCCGATTAGCGGGAGGGCCGGGGGAGCAGTACTTC. Filled out from reference TRBV7-6 and TRBJ2-7, the complete variable domain reads GAGVSQSPRYKVTKRGQDVALRCDPISGHVSLYWYRQALGQGPEFLTYFNYEAQQDKSGLPNDRFSAERPEGSISTLTIQRTEQRDSAMYRCASSRLAGGPGEQYFGPGTRLTVT.

The chain couples TRBV6-5 to TRBJ2-7; 8 positions match TRBD1. This CDR3 spans 13 amino acids. Germline lookup yields CDR1 MNHEY and CDR2 SVGAGI. J lost 3 bases, V lost 4 bases, and 2 bases had no gene match. Here the CDR3 reads CASSSGQVYEQYF. The CDR3 region has the DNA TGTGCCAGCAGTTCGGGACAGGTCTACGAGCAGTACTTC.

Turning to this clone: Other nucleotide sequences from this sample produce the same CDR3. The V call is TRBV7-9, the J call TRBJ2-5, with TRBD2 identical over 7 bases. With V trimmed by 2 bases and J by 5 bases, 2 bases remained unmatched. The V gene's germline CDR1 is SEHNR and CDR2 FQNEAQ (reference sequence). The CDR3 has 13 residues. CDR3 sequence: CASSLPGGETQYF. Written as DNA, the CDR3 is TGTGCCAGCAGCTTACCCGGGGGGGAGACCCAGTACTTC.

The chain has TRBV9 and TRBJ2-7; D call uncertain. From germline, CDR1 is SGDLS and CDR2 YYNGEE. Deletions cut 1 base from V and 4 bases from J, with 6 bases between. This CDR3 spans 12 amino acids. The CDR3 here is CASSVQVYEQYF. DNA of the CDR3: TGTGCCAGCAGCGTACAGGTGTACGAGCAGTACTTC.

The genes are TRBV6-5 and TRBJ2-4; D is unclear. The CDR3 is 13 amino acids. The ends were cut back, 4 bases at V and 7 bases at J, with 11 bases in the middle. Germline V gene data show CDR1 as MNHEY and CDR2 as SVGAGI. The CDR3 reads CASSSNTRNIQYF. DNA of the CDR3: TGTGCCAGCAGTTCCAACACGAGGAACATTCAGTACTTC.

The chain is built from TRBV6-6 and TRBJ1-3, with a weak D call TRBD1 (5 bases). The V and J ends lost 4 bases and 8 bases respectively, with 12 bases between them. The V gene's germline CDR1 is MNHNY and CDR2 SVGAGI (reference sequence). The CDR3 consists of 13 residues. CDR3 protein: CASSFRAPDTIYF. DNA of the CDR3: TGTGCCAGCAGTTTCAGGGCCCCGGACACCATATATTTT.

This clone has just one count. V is TRBV15 and J is TRBJ1-2; D unclear. V was shortened by 0 bases and J by 0 bases, with 8 bases between the two germline ends. Germline CDR1 is LNHNV and CDR2 is YYDKDF (reference sequence). The CDR3 runs 15 residues. The CDR3 loop reads CATSREQPSNYGYTF. The CDR3 DNA sequence: TGTGCCACCAGCAGAGAACAGCCATCTAACTATGGCTACACCTTC.

The V and J genes are TRBV6-6 and TRBJ2-7; maybe TRBD1 (5 bases). CDR3 length: 14 residues. Germline CDR1 is MNHNY and CDR2 is SVGAGI (reference sequence). Trimming shortened V by 7 bases and J by 0 bases, and 13 bases separated the two germline ends. DNA for the CDR3: TGTGCCAGCACCAGGGCGGCCTACTCCTACGAGCAGTACTTC. Its translation is CASTRAAYSYEQYF.

The V call is TRBV11-2, the J call TRBJ2-7; D is perhaps TRBD2 (5 bases). Germline V gene lookup returns CDR1 SGHAT and CDR2 FQNNGV. The CDR3 extends over 14 amino acids. The ends were cut back, 6 bases at V and 5 bases at J, with 17 bases in the middle. DNA for the CDR3: TGTGCCAGCAGACCCGGGATCTCCGGGGACGAGCAGTACTTC. Encoded protein: CASRPGISGDEQYF.

V and J are TRBV14 and TRBJ2-3; D is uncertain. Germline CDR1 is SGHDN and CDR2 is FVKESK. The CDR3 consists of 17 residues. Trimming took off 1 base at V and 1 base at J, with 15 bases between the two ends. The CDR3 DNA sequence: TGTGCCAGCAGCCAAGTTCTGTTCGGTTTTGGCACAGATACGCAGTATTTT. Translation: CASSQVLFGFGTDTQYF.